These 14 T cell receptor beta chains share one sample of origin, sequenced in a study of blood T cell repertoires in COVID-19. Only in-frame clones appear in the TCRdb table, and some are missing; sequencing was by immunoSEQ multiplex PCR. Altogether approximately 300,000 clones are present, approximately 90% being singletons, with the ten largest covering 2.2%. Material for sequencing was peripheral blood. These receptor sequences come from a woman between 45 and 60 years old who had recovered from COVID-19.

The chain recombines TRBV19 with TRBJ2-1, with 11 bases matching TRBD2. The V gene end was trimmed by 5 bases and the J gene end by 3 bases; junction bases not matched to a gene: 6. The CDR3 extends over 16 amino acids. CDR1 LNHDA and CDR2 SQIVND come from the germline V gene (reference sequence). The DNA of the CDR3 is TGTGCCAGTAGTCCTGGGACTAGCGGCCTCTACAATGAGCAGTTCTTC. Its translation: CASSPGTSGLYNEQFF.

The rearrangement uses TRBV7-9 and TRBJ2-5; tentatively, D is TRBD1 (6 bases). From germline, CDR1 is SEHNR and CDR2 FQNEAQ (reference sequence). CDR3 size: 13 residues. Trimming stripped 8 bases from V and 11 bases from J, with 21 bases between. CDR3 residues: CASSGVPLRTQYF. The CDR3 DNA sequence: TGTGCCAGCTCAGGGGTCCCCCTTCGGACTCAGTACTTC.

The chain carries TRBV4-1 and TRBJ1-1; D is perhaps TRBD1 (5 bases). V was clipped by 0 bases and J by 1 base, with 9 bases between them. Germline V CDR1 and CDR2: MGHRA, YSYEKL. This CDR3 comprises 15 residues. In DNA, the CDR3 is TGCGCCAGCAGCCAAGACACAGGACGGAACACTGAAGCTTTCTTT. It encodes CASSQDTGRNTEAFF.

The V and J genes are TRBV5-4 and TRBJ1-4, with D maybe TRBD1 (6 bases). Looked up from germline, CDR1 is SGHNT and CDR2 is YYREEE (reference sequence). Trimming stripped 0 bases from V and 5 bases from J, with 11 bases between. The length of the CDR3 is 15 residues. The CDR3 DNA follows: TGTGCCAGCAGCTTGGCCCAGGGGATCAATGAAAAACTGTTTTTT. It translates to CASSLAQGINEKLFF.

The chain uses TRBV6-1 and TRBJ1-1; the D gene is possibly TRBD1 (5 bases). The CDR3 spans 14 residues. V was cut by 0 bases and J by 6 bases, with 11 bases left in between. CDR1 is MNHNS, CDR2 SASEGT, per germline. CDR3 protein: CASSEARGGSEAFF. The CDR3, as DNA: TGTGCCAGCAGTGAAGCGCGGGGGGGATCTGAAGCTTTCTTT.

The chain recombines TRBV6-5 with TRBJ2-7, with 10 bases lining up with TRBD2. V trimming: 7 bases; J trimming: 3 bases; junction bases outside the gene matches: 6. Germline V gives CDR1 MNHEY, CDR2 SVGAGI. The CDR3 runs to 14 residues. CDR3: CASTPAGGHYEQYF. The CDR3 region has the DNA TGTGCCAGCACTCCAGCGGGGGGGCACTACGAGCAGTACTTC.

The chain couples TRBV10-3 to TRBJ2-2; 9 bases line up with TRBD2. V dropped 11 bases and J dropped 4; count of bases not matched to a gene: 2. In germline, CDR1 is ENHRY, CDR2 SYGVKD. The CDR3 runs to 12 residues. CDR3 loop: CAATSGTGELFF. The CDR3 bases are TGTGCCGCGACTAGCGGCACCGGGGAGCTGTTTTTT.

This sequence joins TRBV10-3 and TRBJ1-5; TRBD1 aligns across 10 bases. The CDR3 covers 16 residues. With V trimmed by 3 bases and J by 1 base, 3 bases remained unmatched. Germline V gene sequence: CDR1 ENHRY, CDR2 SYGVKD. The CDR3 loop reads CAISDWDRGSNQPQHF. For the CDR3, the DNA is TGTGCCATCAGTGATTGGGACAGGGGAAGCAATCAGCCCCAGCATTTT.

The genes are TRBV19 and TRBJ1-6; 9 bases match TRBD1. Germline V gene lookup returns CDR1 LNHDA and CDR2 SQIVND (reference sequence). V was pared by 5 bases and J by 8 bases, with 7 bases of the junction left unmatched. The CDR3 sequence is 15 residues long. The CDR3 protein is CASSPTGGWHSPLHF. CDR3 DNA sequence: TGTGCCAGTAGTCCGACAGGGGGATGGCATTCACCCCTCCACTTT.

The V gene is TRBV7-2, the J gene TRBJ1-1, with 10 bases that match TRBD1. V trimming: 0 bases; J trimming: 5 bases; junction bases outside the gene matches: 6. Germline CDR1 is SGHTA and CDR2 is FQGNSA. CDR3 size: 16 residues. The CDR3 DNA reads TGTGCCAGCAGCTTAGCCCGACAGGGGGCGTTGACTGAAGCTTTCTTT. Its protein is CASSLARQGALTEAFF.

This rearrangement joins TRBV2 to TRBJ1-1; D is undetermined. This CDR3 has 13 residues. The V gene lost 3 bases and the J gene lost 3 bases, with 8 bases spanning the gap. Germline V gene data show CDR1 as SNHLY and CDR2 as FYNNEI. CDR3 loop: CASSDDTDTEAFF. CDR3 sequence (DNA): TGTGCCAGCAGTGACGACACAGACACTGAAGCTTTCTTT.

In DNA, the CDR3 is TGTGCCAGCAGTGGGGGGGGTGGCTACACCTTC. This gives the protein CASSGGGGYTF. The J gene is TRBJ1-2, the V gene TRBV2; D perhaps matches TRBD1 (5 bases). Germline loops: CDR1 SNHLY, CDR2 FYNNEI. The CDR3 has 11 amino acids. Trimming took off 4 bases at V and 7 bases at J, with 7 bases between the two ends. The full variable domain, in which reference TRBV2 and TRBJ1-2 provide the parts outside the CDR3, is EPEVTQTPSHQVTQMGQEVILRCVPISNHLYFYWYRQILGQKVEFLVSFYNNEISEKSEIFDDQFSVERPDGSNFTLKIRSTKLEDSAMYFCASSGGGGYTFGSGTRLTVV.

V and J are TRBV29-1 and TRBJ1-5; D not resolved. This CDR3 is 13 amino acids long. Trimming removed 3 bases from V and 4 bases from J, with 10 bases in between. Germline CDR1 reads SQVTM; CDR2 reads ANQGSEA. For the CDR3, the DNA is TGCAGCGTTGATTTGGGCCGGAATCAGCCCCAGCATTTT. This translates into CSVDLGRNQPQHF.

The chain employs TRBV5-1 and TRBJ1-6; D gene uncertain. Germline values: CDR1 SGHRS, CDR2 YFSETQ. The CDR3 consists of 16 residues. V gave up 1 base and J gave up 5 bases, with 13 bases separating them. In nucleotides, the CDR3 is TGCGCCAGCAGCTTGAAAAGGGAGGCAAATAATTCACCCCTCCACTTT. Translation gives CASSLKREANNSPLHF.